The clone carrying this T cell receptor beta chain was counted at least ten times. What it recognizes is unknown. This sample is drawn from a study of response to subunit inactivated influenza vaccine. Germline CDR1 SGHDT, CDR2 YYEEEE. V was pared by 3 bases and J by 4 bases, with 9 bases between. The CDR3 is 13 amino acids. Notes on the study in general: The authors offered the suggestion that each seasonal influenza vaccination recruits few new T cells.

TCRdb re-called the RT-PCR reads through MiXCR, storing one row per CDR3 protein. The profile covers 500,000 to 550,000 distinct CDR3 sequences, with under 9% appearing a single time and 13% taken by the ten largest. V is TRBV5-6 and J is TRBJ2-3, with D possibly TRBD1 on 6 matching bases. The receptor was derived from a man between 45 and 75 years old who received an inactivated influenza vaccine. The sample consisted of PBMCs from blood, taken less than 30 months after vaccination. As DNA, the CDR3 is TGTGCCAGCAGCTACGCAGGGGCAGATACGCAGTATTTT. Amino acids: CASSYAGADTQYF.